The 6 T cell receptor beta chains below were found in one sample sequenced in a study of human T cells and chemical hapten exposure. TCRdb reprocessed the RACE reads with MiXCR, giving one entry per CDR3 protein. The sample yields about 68,000 distinct CDR3 sequences, roughly 9.8% seen once. The time point was: pre-sensitization, week 0. Treatment of the sample: therapeutic diphenylcyclopropenone sensitization with weekly scalp DPC. Sequencing used whole blood, obtained in connection with sensitization to the hapten diphenylcyclopropenone (DPC). Receptors originate from a woman aged 50 to 60 with alopecia areata. Some clones in this sample may be carry-over from other donors' samples.

The J gene is TRBJ1-1, the V gene TRBV11-1; 7 bases line up with TRBD1. The V gene end was trimmed by 4 bases and the J gene end by 4 bases; junction bases not matched to a gene: 6. The CDR3 length is 14 residues. CDR1 and CDR2 (germline): SGHAT, FQDESV (reference sequence). The CDR3 nucleotides are TGTGCCAGCAGCTACGAGACAGGGTTCACTGAAGCTTTCTTT. It yields the protein CASSYETGFTEAFF. Supplemented by reference TRBV11-1 and TRBJ1-1, the full variable domain reads EAEVAQSPRYKITEKSQAVAFWCDPISGHATLYWYRQILGQGPELLVQFQDESVVDDSQLPKDRFSAERLKGVDSTLKIQPAELGDSAMYLCASSYETGFTEAFFGQGTRLTVV.

This clonotype was seen a handful of times. This chain joins TRBV4-3 and TRBJ2-3; D is undetermined. Looked up from germline, CDR1 is LGHNA and CDR2 is YSLEER. The CDR3 is made up of 14 amino acids. Deletions cut 1 base from V and 2 bases from J, with 7 bases between. CDR3 DNA sequence: TGCGCCAGCAGCCAAGGAGGATACACAGATACGCAGTATTTT. Protein product: CASSQGGYTDTQYF.

There are a few counts of this clonotype. V gene TRBV7-9 combines with J gene TRBJ2-7; D possibly corresponds to TRBD1 (6 bases). There are 14 residues in the CDR3. CDR1 SEHNR and CDR2 FQNEAQ come from the germline V gene (reference sequence). V lost 3 bases, J lost 1 base, and 10 bases lay in between. The CDR3 sequence is CASSFSGTSYEQYF. Written as DNA, the CDR3 is TGTGCCAGCAGCTTTTCCGGGACATCCTACGAGCAGTACTTC.

The rearrangement links TRBV19 to TRBJ2-7; a weak D match, TRBD1 (5 bases). Germline-derived CDR1 and CDR2 are LNHDA and SQIVND (reference sequence). V lost 6 bases to trimming and J lost 0 bases, with 15 bases between them. This CDR3 spans 15 amino acids. This chain's CDR3 is CASSSKGSVSYEQYF. CDR3 coding DNA: TGTGCCAGTAGCTCAAAGGGGTCTGTCTCCTACGAGCAGTACTTC.

The CDR3 sequence is CASSHRTVATNEKLFF. The DNA of the CDR3 is TGTGCCAGCAGCCACCGGACAGTTGCAACTAATGAAAAACTGTTTTTT. The chain joins TRBV11-1 to TRBJ1-4; tentative D call: TRBD1 (6 bases). Germline V CDR1 and CDR2: SGHAT, FQDESV (reference sequence). CDR3 length equals 16 residues. V lost 5 bases to trimming and J lost 0 bases, with 13 bases between them.

This clonotype was observed many times. The CDR3 DNA follows: TGTGCCAGCAAATCAGGGGGCAGCGGCACCCTCCACTTT. Amino acids: CASKSGGSGTLHF. This chain connects TRBV6-2 or TRBV6-3 to TRBJ1-6, with TRBD1 matching 8 bases. V gave up 7 bases and J gave up 14 bases; unmatched junction bases: 10. Germline loops: CDR1 MNHEY, CDR2 SVGEGT. This CDR3 region has 13 residues.